The 32 T cell receptor beta chains reported below all come from one sample, sequenced in a study of T cell changes during pregnancy in multiple sclerosis. Repertoires were generated with immunoSEQ multiplex PCR, while TCRdb's copy carries only in-frame clones and drops some. The repertoire has 93,000 or so clones, 85% to 95% of them found once; the top ten carry around 0.92%. The sequenced sample was peripheral blood, obtained after pregnancy. The origin of the receptors is a female donor with multiple sclerosis, enrolled in a pregnancy study.

The chain uses TRBV7-3 and TRBJ2-1; TRBD2 matches 8 bases. This CDR3 region has 16 residues. CDR1 and CDR2 from the germline V gene are SGHTA and FQGTGA. The V segment lost 5 bases and the J segment 2 bases; nucleotides outside the gene matches: 8. CDR3 sequence: CASSLNSGVTYNEQFF. CDR3 bases: TGTGCCAGCAGCCTTAATAGCGGGGTTACCTACAATGAGCAGTTCTTC.

V and J are TRBV28 and TRBJ1-5, with 8 bases lining up with TRBD1. V lost 3 bases to trimming and J lost 3 bases; unmatched junction nucleotides: 13. The CDR3 loop spans 18 amino acids. Germline loops: CDR1 MDHEN, CDR2 SYDVKM. CDR3 protein: CASSFVTIQDRVNQPQHF. The CDR3 nucleotides are TGTGCCAGCAGTTTTGTAACGATTCAGGACAGGGTCAATCAGCCCCAGCATTTT.

The chain joins TRBV12-1 to TRBJ2-7; the DNA was not used to check the table's D call, TRBD2. TRBV12-1 is shown as a pseudogene. The CDR3 sequence is 13 residues long. The CDR3 loop is CASSLGGGWEQYF. The CDR3 nucleotides read TGTGCCAGCAGCTTGGGGGGGGGATGGGAGCAGTACTTC.

The gene calls are TRBV11-3 and TRBJ2-1; D is possibly TRBD1 (5 bases). The CDR3 is 15 amino acids. CDR1 and CDR2 from the germline V gene are SGHNT and YENEEA. Between the trimmed V and J ends, which lost 5 bases and 3 bases, there was a span of 14 bases. For the CDR3, the DNA is TGTGCCAGCAGCCTCCATCAGGGCCTCTACAATGAGCAGTTCTTC. Translation gives CASSLHQGLYNEQFF.

The chain links TRBV6-6 to TRBJ2-7; TRBD2 matches 10 bases. Unmatched junction bases numbered 6, after V lost 7 bases and J lost 3 bases. Germline loops: CDR1 MNHNY, CDR2 SVGAGI (reference sequence). The CDR3 spans 14 residues. CDR3 in DNA: TGTGCCAGCAAGGGTAGCGGGGGGTTCTACGAGCAGTACTTC. Translated: CASKGSGGFYEQYF.

The gene calls are TRBV5-6 and TRBJ2-5, with 14 bases identical to TRBD2. CDR1 SGHDT and CDR2 YYEEEE come from the germline V gene. The CDR3 extends over 16 amino acids. V lost 4 bases, J lost 4 bases, and 6 bases stayed unmatched. The CDR3 bases are TGTGCCAGCAGCATCGGGACTAGCGGGAGAATAGAGACCCAGTACTTC. This codes for CASSIGTSGRIETQYF. The full variable domain, with the rest looked up from reference TRBV5-6 and TRBJ2-5, is DAGVTQSPTHLIKTRGQQVTLRCSPKSGHDTVSWYQQALGQGPQFIFQYYEEEERQRGNFPDRFSGHQFPNYSSELNVNALLLGDSALYLCASSIGTSGRIETQYFGPGTRLLVL.

The chain has TRBV10-1 and TRBJ2-7; 8 bases match TRBD1. V trimming: 6 bases; J trimming: 8 bases; junction bases outside the gene matches: 12. CDR3 size: 14 residues. Germline V gene lookup returns CDR1 WNHNN and CDR2 SYGVQD (reference sequence). The CDR3 sequence: CASSPGQAPLQQYF. The CDR3 coding sequence is TGCGCCAGCAGCCCGGGACAGGCTCCGCTGCAGCAGTACTTC.

The chain carries TRBV2 and TRBJ2-2; D is ambiguous. Trimming took 3 bases from V and 6 from J, leaving 8 bases between them. CDR3 length equals 13 residues. Germline V gene data show CDR1 as SNHLY and CDR2 as FYNNEI. The CDR3: CASSEQDPGELFF. The DNA of the CDR3 is TGTGCCAGCAGTGAGCAGGATCCCGGGGAGCTGTTTTTT.

The J gene is TRBJ1-2, the V gene TRBV28; D uncertain. This CDR3 region has 15 residues. Germline assignment: CDR1 MDHEN and CDR2 SYDVKM. The ends were cut back, 4 bases at V and 4 bases at J, with 16 bases in the middle. The CDR3 coding sequence is TGTGCCAGCAGTTCCCGGGTCCAAACCATCTATGGCTACACCTTC. Translating it yields CASSSRVQTIYGYTF.

This chain connects TRBV28 to TRBJ2-4; 8 bases agree with TRBD2. CDR1 is MDHEN, CDR2 SYDVKM, per germline. J lost 7 bases, V lost 6 bases, and 11 bases had no gene match. There are 15 residues in the CDR3. The CDR3 region is CASSYSGRGGNIQYF. The CDR3 DNA is TGTGCCAGCAGCTACTCCGGGAGGGGAGGGAACATTCAGTACTTC.

The chain employs TRBV10-3 and TRBJ2-7; 7 positions agree with TRBD1. V shed 0 bases, J shed 3 bases, and the junction held 2 bases outside the gene matches. Germline V gene sequence: CDR1 ENHRY, CDR2 SYGVKD. The CDR3 length is 14 residues. The CDR3 sequence is CAISESGQHYEQYF. CDR3 in DNA: TGTGCCATCAGTGAGTCGGGACAGCACTACGAGCAGTACTTC.

The rearrangement uses TRBV6-6 and TRBJ2-3; no clear D. Germline V gives CDR1 MNHNY, CDR2 SVGAGI (reference sequence). This CDR3 contains 14 residues. The germline V and J ends were trimmed by 2 bases and 2 bases, with 8 bases remaining between them. CDR3 sequence: CASSYLLNTDTQYF. CDR3 nucleotides: TGTGCCAGCAGTTACCTACTGAACACAGATACGCAGTATTTT.

The V call is TRBV5-1, the J call TRBJ2-3, with TRBD2 matching 9 bases. There are 15 residues in the CDR3. V gave up 4 bases and J gave up 0 bases; unmatched junction bases: 3. Germline loops: CDR1 SGHRS, CDR2 YFSETQ. The CDR3 DNA reads as TGCGCCAGCAGCCTTAGCGGGGGAAGCACAGATACGCAGTATTTT. Encoded protein: CASSLSGGSTDTQYF.

The CDR3: CASGLPRVEYAFF. DNA for the CDR3: TGTGCTAGTGGTTTGCCCCGAGTTGAATACGCTTTCTTT. The chain employs TRBV12-5 and TRBJ1-1; D remains ambiguous. The V end lost 2 bases, the J end lost 11 bases, and 15 bases lay between the germline ends. This CDR3 spans 13 amino acids. Germline V gene sequence: CDR1 LGHNT, CDR2 FRNRAP.

V and J are TRBV18 and TRBJ1-4; D might be TRBD1 (6 bases). CDR1 KGHSH and CDR2 LQKENI come from the germline V gene. The CDR3 totals 14 residues. V dropped 3 bases and J dropped 8 bases, with 13 bases sitting between them. Written as DNA, the CDR3 is TGTGCCAGCTCACCGGGGGCTACGGAGGAAAAACTGTTTTTT. Translating gives CASSPGATEEKLFF.

The chain combines TRBV7-6 with TRBJ2-7, with D perhaps matching TRBD1 (6 bases). There are 16 residues in the CDR3. Trimming pared 1 base from V and 7 bases from J, leaving 20 bases between. The germline V gene has CDR1 SGHVS and CDR2 FNYEAQ. CDR3 in DNA: TGTGCCAGCAGCTTAGGAAACAGGGACCTCCATTGGGAGCAGTACTTC. Translation: CASSLGNRDLHWEQYF.

The chain is built from TRBV5-1 and TRBJ1-4; no reliable D call. Germline V gene lookup returns CDR1 SGHRS and CDR2 YFSETQ. This CDR3 spans 14 amino acids. Trimming left V 4 bases short and J 5 bases short, with 12 bases between. CDR3 DNA: TGCGCCAGCAGCCCCGGGTTGTTAAATGAAAAACTGTTTTTT. Protein: CASSPGLLNEKLFF.

The CDR3 here is CAISESRGAGGNTIYF. The DNA for the CDR3 is TGTGCCATCAGTGAGTCTAGGGGCGCAGGAGGAAACACCATATATTTT. The chain combines TRBV10-3 with TRBJ1-3; D might be TRBD1 (5 bases). In germline, CDR1 is ENHRY, CDR2 SYGVKD. Trimming took 0 bases from V and 4 from J, leaving 13 bases between them. The CDR3 is made up of 16 amino acids.

The chain joins TRBV29-1 to TRBJ2-1; no reliable D call. This CDR3 is built from 12 residues. The ends were cut back, 3 bases at V and 3 bases at J, with 6 bases in the middle. Germline lookup yields CDR1 SQVTM and CDR2 ANQGSEA. The chain's CDR3 is CSVEGIYNEQFF. The CDR3, as DNA: TGCAGCGTTGAGGGCATCTACAATGAGCAGTTCTTC.

V gene TRBV5-1 combines with J gene TRBJ2-3, with 10 bases lining up with TRBD2. This CDR3 has 17 residues. CDR1 SGHRS and CDR2 YFSETQ come from the germline V gene. V was pared by 0 bases and J by 4 bases, with 8 bases of the junction left unmatched. As DNA, the CDR3 is TGCGCCAGCAGCTTGGACCCTCTAGCGGGAGTTTCAGATACGCAGTATTTT. Its protein is CASSLDPLAGVSDTQYF.

The chain employs TRBV10-1 and TRBJ2-5, with D uncertain. The length of the CDR3 is 13 residues. Per germline, CDR1 WNHNN and CDR2 SYGVQD (reference sequence). V was trimmed by 7 bases and J by 4 bases, leaving 13 bases between them. For the CDR3, the DNA is TGCGCCAGCAACGGCCAGGTCGGAGAGACCCAGTACTTC. Its protein is CASNGQVGETQYF.

This sequence joins TRBV27 and TRBJ2-7; D not certain. The CDR3 consists of 14 residues. CDR1 is MNHEY, CDR2 SMNVEV, per germline (reference sequence). Between the trimmed V and J ends, which lost 2 bases and 0 bases, there was a span of 8 bases. The CDR3 reads CASSLLDNSYEQYF. For the CDR3, the DNA is TGTGCCAGCAGTTTACTTGACAACTCCTACGAGCAGTACTTC.

The chain has TRBV6-4 and TRBJ2-1, with TRBD2 identical over 9 bases. Losses at the gene ends were 6 bases for V and 7 bases for J; bases not matched to a gene: 4. The CDR3 sequence is 13 residues long. The germline gives CDR1 MRHNA, CDR2 SNTAGT. This CDR3 reads CASSPTSGNEQFF. The CDR3 region has the DNA TGTGCCAGCAGCCCAACTAGCGGGAATGAGCAGTTCTTC.

This sequence joins TRBV11-2 and TRBJ2-5; 8 bases fit TRBD2. After removal of 1 base from V and 4 bases from J, the junction contained 8 bases not matched to a gene. The CDR3 runs to 16 residues. Germline V gene lookup returns CDR1 SGHAT and CDR2 FQNNGV. The DNA of the CDR3 is TGTGCCAGCAGCTTAGTTATGAGCGGGAGCGTAGAGACCCAGTACTTC. As protein: CASSLVMSGSVETQYF. Using reference TRBV11-2 and TRBJ2-5 for the parts outside the CDR3, the full variable domain is EAGVAQSPRYKIIEKRQSVAFWCNPISGHATLYWYQQILGQGPKLLIQFQNNGVVDDSQLPKDRFSAERLKGVDSTLKIQPAKLEDSAVYLCASSLVMSGSVETQYFGPGTRLLVL.

The rearrangement joins TRBV7-8 to TRBJ2-7; TRBD1 aligns across 8 bases. The CDR3 covers 15 residues. CDR1 is SGHVS and CDR2 is FQNEAQ in the germline V gene. After removal of 2 bases from V and 3 bases from J, the junction contained 6 bases not matched to a gene. CDR3 protein: CASSLSSDRVYEQYF. The CDR3 bases are TGTGCCAGCAGCTTATCCTCGGACAGGGTCTACGAGCAGTACTTC.

Ten or more counts support this clone. The chain carries TRBV7-9 and TRBJ1-4; no reliable D call. Germline CDR1 SEHNR, CDR2 FQNEAQ (reference sequence). The CDR3 runs to 15 residues. The V end was cut by 0 bases, the J end by 4 bases, with 9 bases between. The DNA for the CDR3 is TGTGCCAGCAGCTTAGCGCTATCCATTAATGAAAAACTGTTTTTT. Translating gives CASSLALSINEKLFF.

The chain employs TRBV7-2 and TRBJ2-6; TRBD1 matches at 8 bases. V lost 3 bases to trimming and J lost 0 bases; unmatched junction nucleotides: 4. From germline, CDR1 is SGHTA and CDR2 FQGNSA. CDR3 length equals 17 residues. CDR3 in DNA: TGTGCCAGCAGCTTGGACAGGGCAAGCTCTGGGGCCAACGTCCTGACTTTC. This translates into CASSLDRASSGANVLTF.

The J gene is TRBJ2-7, the V gene TRBV6-5, with D possibly being TRBD2 (7 bases). Germline loops: CDR1 MNHEY, CDR2 SVGAGI. The CDR3 is 15 residues long. V lost 10 bases to trimming and J lost 4 bases, with 23 bases between them. The CDR3 region has the DNA TGTGCCACCCGCAATGGGGGGGCCCATCAGTACGAGCAGTACTTC. Translating gives CATRNGGAHQYEQYF.

This clone was seen a few times. The genes are TRBV27 and TRBJ2-7; the D gene is possibly TRBD1 (5 bases). Looked up from germline, CDR1 is MNHEY and CDR2 is SMNVEV (reference sequence). The V and J ends lost 4 bases and 7 bases respectively, with 5 bases between them. This CDR3 spans 10 amino acids. The CDR3 DNA is TGTGCCAGCAGTTCAGGGGAGCAGTACTTC. It translates to CASSSGEQYF.

The V gene is TRBV7-9, the J gene TRBJ2-3; D is perhaps TRBD2 (6 bases). Germline V gives CDR1 SEHNR, CDR2 FQNEAQ (reference sequence). The CDR3 spans 15 residues. Deletions cut 3 bases from V and 2 bases from J, with 12 bases between. DNA of the CDR3: TGTGCCAGCAGCTTGAGGGGAGGAAACACAGATACGCAGTATTTT. It is translated as CASSLRGGNTDTQYF.

V and J are TRBV10-2 and TRBJ1-5; D gene ambiguous. This CDR3 contains 13 residues. CDR1 WSHSY and CDR2 SAAADI come from the germline V gene. Trimming removed 7 bases from V and 10 bases from J, with 17 bases in between. DNA for the CDR3: TGCGCCAGCACCCTGGGGAGGGAAGTCCCCCAGCATTTT. Translation: CASTLGREVPQHF.

This chain links TRBV5-1 with TRBJ2-2; no clear D gene. This CDR3 comprises 13 residues. V lost 3 bases and J 4 bases, leaving 7 bases between the germline ends. Germline CDR1 reads SGHRS; CDR2 reads YFSETQ. The CDR3 region has the DNA TGCGCCAGCAGCTCGCGGAGCACCGGGGAGCTGTTTTTT. Translated: CASSSRSTGELFF. Full variable domain (missing parts from reference TRBV5-1 and TRBJ2-2): KAGVTQTPRYLIKTRGQQVTLSCSPISGHRSVSWYQQTPGQGLQFLFEYFSETQRNKGNFPGRFSGRQFSNSRSEMNVSTLELGDSALYLCASSSRSTGELFFGEGSRLTVL.